This TCR beta chain was recovered during a study of Ad26.COV2.S vaccination and SARS-CoV-2 variants. Study findings and constraints: Vaccine and placebo recipients had similar non-spike TCR breadth. Among vaccine recipients, spike-specific TCR breadth exceeded that of placebo recipients. TCR breadth and depth estimates may have understated total T cell responses.

About this clone itself: The antigen is unknown.

Treatment denoted: around 19 received Ad26.COV2.S at low or high dose, single or two shots; five or six received placebo; per-sample allocation not given. Specimens were obtained on day 63 following the first vaccine or placebo injection. Germline lookup yields CDR1 SGDLS and CDR2 YYNGEE. V lost 4 bases and J 0 bases, leaving 5 bases between the germline ends. This CDR3 is 13 amino acids long. Using immunoSEQ multiplex PCR, the repertoire was profiled, and TCRdb retains in-frame clones only, with some absent. The profile shows fewer than 600,000 clones, roughly nine tenths of them singletons. The chain carries TRBV9 and TRBJ1-3, with D hard to call. The sequence was obtained from a person aged 18-60 years who received the Ad26.COV2.S COVID-19 vaccine or a placebo. The input for sequencing was peripheral blood, taken in a trial of Ad26.COV2.S vaccine versus placebo. CDR3 region: CASSTSSGNTIYF. In DNA, the CDR3 is TGTGCCAGCAGCACAAGCTCTGGAAACACCATATATTTT.